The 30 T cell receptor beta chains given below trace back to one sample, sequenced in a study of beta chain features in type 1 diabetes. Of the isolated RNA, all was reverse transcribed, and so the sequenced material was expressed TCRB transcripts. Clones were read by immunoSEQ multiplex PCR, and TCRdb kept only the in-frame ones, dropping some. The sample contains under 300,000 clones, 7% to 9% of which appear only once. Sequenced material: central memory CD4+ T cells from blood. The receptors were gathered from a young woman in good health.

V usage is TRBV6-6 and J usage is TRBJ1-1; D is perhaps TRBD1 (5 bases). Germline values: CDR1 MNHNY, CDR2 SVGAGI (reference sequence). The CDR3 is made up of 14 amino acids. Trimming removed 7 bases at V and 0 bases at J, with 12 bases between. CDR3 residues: CASIRQNMNTEAFF. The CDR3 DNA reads TGTGCCAGCATCCGACAGAACATGAACACTGAAGCTTTCTTT.

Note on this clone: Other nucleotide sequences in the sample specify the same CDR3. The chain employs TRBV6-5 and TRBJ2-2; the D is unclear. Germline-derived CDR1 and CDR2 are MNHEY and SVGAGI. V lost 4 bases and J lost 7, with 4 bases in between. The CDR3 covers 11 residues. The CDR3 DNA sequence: TGTGCCAGCAGTTCCGGCGGGGAGCTGTTTTTT. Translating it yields CASSSGGELFF.

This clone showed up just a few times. CDR3 amino acids: CASSLVVNTGELFF. The CDR3 nucleotides read TGCGCCAGCAGCTTAGTCGTTAACACCGGGGAGCTGTTTTTT. J is TRBJ2-2 and V is TRBV5-1; D is uncertain. Germline V gene lookup returns CDR1 SGHRS and CDR2 YFSETQ. The CDR3 extends over 14 amino acids. V lost 2 bases and J 2 bases, leaving 7 bases between the germline ends.

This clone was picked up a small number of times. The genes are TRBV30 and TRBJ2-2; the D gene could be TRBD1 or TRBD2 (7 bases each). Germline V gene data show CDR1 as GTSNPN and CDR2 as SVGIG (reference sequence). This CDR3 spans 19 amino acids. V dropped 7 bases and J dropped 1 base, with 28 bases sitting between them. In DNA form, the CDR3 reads TGTGCCTCCCCCCCAGGGGGGAGGGCAACCGGGGAGAACACCGGGGAGCTGTTTTTT. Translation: CASPPGGRATGENTGELFF.

The CDR3 sequence: CASSGGLRAEAFF. In DNA, the CDR3 is TGTGCCAGCAGCGGAGGCTTGAGGGCTGAAGCTTTCTTT. This chain links TRBV9 with TRBJ1-1, with no clear D. CDR3 length equals 13 residues. Trimming pared 3 bases from V and 6 bases from J, leaving 12 bases between. Germline CDR1 SGDLS, CDR2 YYNGEE.

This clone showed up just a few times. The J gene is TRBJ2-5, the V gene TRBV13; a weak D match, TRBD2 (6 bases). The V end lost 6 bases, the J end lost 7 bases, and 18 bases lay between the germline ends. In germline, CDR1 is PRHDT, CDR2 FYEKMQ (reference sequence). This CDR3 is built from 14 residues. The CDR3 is CASRPGTSGGTQYF. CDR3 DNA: TGTGCCAGCAGACCAGGGACCTCCGGGGGGACCCAGTACTTC.

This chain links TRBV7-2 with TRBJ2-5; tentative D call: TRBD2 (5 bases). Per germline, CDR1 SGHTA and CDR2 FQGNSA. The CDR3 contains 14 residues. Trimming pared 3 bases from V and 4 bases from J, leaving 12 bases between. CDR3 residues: CASSFNGVGETQYF. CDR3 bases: TGTGCCAGCAGCTTTAACGGGGTGGGAGAGACCCAGTACTTC.

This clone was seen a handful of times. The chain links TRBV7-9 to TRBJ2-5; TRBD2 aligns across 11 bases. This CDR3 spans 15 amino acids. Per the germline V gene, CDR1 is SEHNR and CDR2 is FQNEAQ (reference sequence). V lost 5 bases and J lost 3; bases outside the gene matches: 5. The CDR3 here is CASSRLAGGKETQYF. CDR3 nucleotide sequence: TGTGCCAGCAGCCGCCTAGCGGGAGGCAAAGAGACCCAGTACTTC.

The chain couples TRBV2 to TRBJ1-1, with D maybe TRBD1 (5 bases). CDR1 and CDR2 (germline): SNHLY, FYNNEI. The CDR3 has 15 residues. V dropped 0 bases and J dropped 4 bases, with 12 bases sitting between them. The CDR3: CASSEALVGATEAFF. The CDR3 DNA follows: TGTGCCAGCAGTGAAGCGCTAGTAGGGGCCACTGAAGCTTTCTTT.

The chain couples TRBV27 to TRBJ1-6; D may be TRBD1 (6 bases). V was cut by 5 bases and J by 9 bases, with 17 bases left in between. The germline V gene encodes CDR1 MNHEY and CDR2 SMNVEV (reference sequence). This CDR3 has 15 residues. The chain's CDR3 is CASSPGHSGGSPLHF. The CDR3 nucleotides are TGTGCCAGCAGTCCGGGACATTCCGGCGGTTCACCCCTCCACTTT.

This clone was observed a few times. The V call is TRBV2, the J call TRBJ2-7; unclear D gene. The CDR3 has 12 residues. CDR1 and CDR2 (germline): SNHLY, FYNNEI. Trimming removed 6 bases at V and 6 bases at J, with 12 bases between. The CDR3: CASSYALGEQYV. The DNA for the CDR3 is TGTGCCAGCAGCTATGCTCTGGGCGAGCAGTACGTC.

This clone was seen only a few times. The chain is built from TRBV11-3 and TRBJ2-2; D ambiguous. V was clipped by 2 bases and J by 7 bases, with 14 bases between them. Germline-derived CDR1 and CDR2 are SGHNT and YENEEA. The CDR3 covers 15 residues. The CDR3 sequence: CASSLNGPEIGELFF. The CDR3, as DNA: TGTGCCAGCAGCTTAAACGGTCCAGAGATCGGGGAGCTGTTTTTT.

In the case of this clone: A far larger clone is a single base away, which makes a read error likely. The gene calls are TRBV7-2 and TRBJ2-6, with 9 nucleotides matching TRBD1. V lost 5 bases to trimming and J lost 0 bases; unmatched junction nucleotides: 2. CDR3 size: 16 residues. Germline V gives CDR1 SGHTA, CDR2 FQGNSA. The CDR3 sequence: CASSVTGGSGANVLTF. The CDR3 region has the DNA TGTGCCAGCAGCGTGACAGGGGGCTCTGGGGCCAACGTCCTGACTTTC. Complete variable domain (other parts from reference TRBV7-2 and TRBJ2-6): GAGVSQSPSNKVTEKGKDVELRCDPISGHTALYWYRQSLGQGLEFLIYFQGNSAPDKSGLPSDRFSAERTGGSVSTLTIQRTQQEDSAVYLCASSVTGGSGANVLTFGAGSRLTVL.

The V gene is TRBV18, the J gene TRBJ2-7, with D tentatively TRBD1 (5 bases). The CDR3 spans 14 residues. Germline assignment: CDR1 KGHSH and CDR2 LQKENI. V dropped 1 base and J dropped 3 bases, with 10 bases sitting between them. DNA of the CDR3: TGTGCCAGCTCACCACGCCCAGGGCTCTACGAGCAGTACGTC. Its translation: CASSPRPGLYEQYV.

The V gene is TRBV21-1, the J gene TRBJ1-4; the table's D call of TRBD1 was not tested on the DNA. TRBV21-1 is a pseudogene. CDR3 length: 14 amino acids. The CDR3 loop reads CASRAGQGGEKLFF. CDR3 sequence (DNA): TGTGCCAGCAGGGCCGGACAGGGAGGCGAAAAACTGTTTTTT.

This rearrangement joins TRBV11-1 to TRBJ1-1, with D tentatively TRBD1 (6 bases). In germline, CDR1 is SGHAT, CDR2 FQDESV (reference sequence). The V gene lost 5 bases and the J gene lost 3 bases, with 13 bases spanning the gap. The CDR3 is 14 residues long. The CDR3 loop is CASSRGGTDTEAFF. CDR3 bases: TGTGCCAGCAGCCGAGGGGGTACGGACACTGAAGCTTTCTTT.

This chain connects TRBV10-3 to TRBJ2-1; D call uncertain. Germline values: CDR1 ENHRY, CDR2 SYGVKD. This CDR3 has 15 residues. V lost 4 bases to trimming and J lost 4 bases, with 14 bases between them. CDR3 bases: TGTGCCATCAGTGGATCGAGTTCTCGATACAATGAGCAGTTCTTC. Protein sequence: CAISGSSSRYNEQFF.

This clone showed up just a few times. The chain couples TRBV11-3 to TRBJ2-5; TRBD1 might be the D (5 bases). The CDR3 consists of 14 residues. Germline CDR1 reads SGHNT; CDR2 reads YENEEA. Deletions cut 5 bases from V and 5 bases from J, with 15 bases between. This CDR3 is CASSPGSLGETQYF. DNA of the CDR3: TGTGCCAGCAGCCCAGGGTCTCTTGGGGAGACCCAGTACTTC. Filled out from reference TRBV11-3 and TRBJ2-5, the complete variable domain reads EAGVVQSPRYKIIEKKQPVAFWCNPISGHNTLYWYLQNLGQGPELLIRYENEEAVDDSQLPKDRFSAERLKGVDSTLKIQPAELGDSAVYLCASSPGSLGETQYFGPGTRLLVL.

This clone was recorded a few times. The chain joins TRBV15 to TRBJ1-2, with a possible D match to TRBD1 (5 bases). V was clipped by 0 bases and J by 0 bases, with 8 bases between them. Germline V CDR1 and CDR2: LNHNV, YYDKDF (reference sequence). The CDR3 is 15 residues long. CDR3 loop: CATSRDTTANYGYTF. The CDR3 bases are TGTGCCACCAGCAGAGACACGACAGCTAACTATGGCTACACCTTC.

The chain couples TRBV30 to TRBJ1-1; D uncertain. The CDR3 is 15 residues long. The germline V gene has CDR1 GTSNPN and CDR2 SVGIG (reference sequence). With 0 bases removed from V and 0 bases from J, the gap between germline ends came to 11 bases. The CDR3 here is CAWSVNWRMNTEAFF. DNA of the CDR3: TGTGCCTGGAGTGTTAATTGGCGCATGAACACTGAAGCTTTCTTT.

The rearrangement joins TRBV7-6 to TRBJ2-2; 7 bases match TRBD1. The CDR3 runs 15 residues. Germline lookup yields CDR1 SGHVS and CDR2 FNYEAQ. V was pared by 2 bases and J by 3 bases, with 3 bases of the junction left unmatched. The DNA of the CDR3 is TGTGCCAGCAGCTTACGACAGGGATACACCGGGGAGCTGTTTTTT. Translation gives CASSLRQGYTGELFF.

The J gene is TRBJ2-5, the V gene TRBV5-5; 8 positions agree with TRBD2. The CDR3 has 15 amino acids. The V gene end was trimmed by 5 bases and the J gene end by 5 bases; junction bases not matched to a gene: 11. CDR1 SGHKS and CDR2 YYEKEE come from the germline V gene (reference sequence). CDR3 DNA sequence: TGTGCCAGCAGTCGGAGAGCGGGGGCTTCGGAGACCCAGTACTTC. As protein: CASSRRAGASETQYF.

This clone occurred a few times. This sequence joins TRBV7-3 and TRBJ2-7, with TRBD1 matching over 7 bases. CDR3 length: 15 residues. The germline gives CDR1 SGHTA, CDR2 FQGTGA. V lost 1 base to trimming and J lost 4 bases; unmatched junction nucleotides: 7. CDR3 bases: TGTGCCAGCAGCTTAAGTTCCGGGACAGAGTACGAGCAGTACTTC. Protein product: CASSLSSGTEYEQYF. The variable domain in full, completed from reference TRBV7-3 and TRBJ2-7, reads GAGVSQTPSNKVTEKGKYVELRCDPISGHTALYWYRQSLGQGPEFLIYFQGTGAADDSGLPNDRFFAVRPEGSVSTLKIQRTERGDSAVYLCASSLSSGTEYEQYFGPGTRLTVT.

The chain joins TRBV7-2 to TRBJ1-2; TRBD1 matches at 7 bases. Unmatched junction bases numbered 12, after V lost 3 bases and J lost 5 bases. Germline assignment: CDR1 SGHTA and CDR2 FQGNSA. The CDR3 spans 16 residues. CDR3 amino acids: CASSLTGTVGEYGYTF. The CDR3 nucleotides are TGTGCCAGCAGCTTGACCGGGACAGTTGGGGAGTATGGCTACACCTTC.

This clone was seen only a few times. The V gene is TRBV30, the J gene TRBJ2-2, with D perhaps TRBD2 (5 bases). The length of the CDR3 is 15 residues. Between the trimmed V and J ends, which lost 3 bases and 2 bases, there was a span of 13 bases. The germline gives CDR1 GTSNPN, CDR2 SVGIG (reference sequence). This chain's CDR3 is CAWRGSGLNTGELFF. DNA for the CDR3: TGTGCCTGGAGGGGATCGGGATTAAACACCGGGGAGCTGTTTTTT. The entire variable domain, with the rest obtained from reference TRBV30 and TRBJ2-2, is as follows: SQTIHQWPATLVQPVGSPLSLECTVEGTSNPNLYWYRQAAGRGLQLLFYSVGIGQISSEVPQNLSASRPQDRQFILSSKKLLLSDSGFYLCAWRGSGLNTGELFFGEGSRLTVL.

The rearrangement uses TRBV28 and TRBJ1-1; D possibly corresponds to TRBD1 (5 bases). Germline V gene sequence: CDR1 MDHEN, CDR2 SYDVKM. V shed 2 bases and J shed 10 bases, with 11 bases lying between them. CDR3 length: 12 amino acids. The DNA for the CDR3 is TGTGCCAGCAGTTTAACCCTGGGGGGAGCTTTCTTT. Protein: CASSLTLGGAFF.

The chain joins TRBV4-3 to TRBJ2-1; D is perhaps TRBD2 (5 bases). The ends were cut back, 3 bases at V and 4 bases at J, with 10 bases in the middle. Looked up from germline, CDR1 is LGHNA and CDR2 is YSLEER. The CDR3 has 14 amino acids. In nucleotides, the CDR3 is TGCGCCAGCAGCCAGAGGGAGCTGTACAATGAGCAGTTCTTC. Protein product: CASSQRELYNEQFF.

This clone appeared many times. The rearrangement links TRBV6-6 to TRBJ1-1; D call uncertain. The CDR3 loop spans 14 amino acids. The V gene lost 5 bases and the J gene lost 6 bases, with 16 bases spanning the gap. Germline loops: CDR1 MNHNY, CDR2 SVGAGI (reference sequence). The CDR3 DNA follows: TGTGCCAGCAGTCCGAACCCCACGAGGGCTGAAGCTTTCTTT. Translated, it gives CASSPNPTRAEAFF.

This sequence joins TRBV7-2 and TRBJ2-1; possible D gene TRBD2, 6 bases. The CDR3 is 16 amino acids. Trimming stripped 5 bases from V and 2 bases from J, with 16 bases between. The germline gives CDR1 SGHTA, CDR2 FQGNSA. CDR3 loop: CASSHQEGGPYNEQFF. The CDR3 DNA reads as TGTGCCAGCAGCCACCAGGAGGGAGGTCCCTACAATGAGCAGTTCTTC.

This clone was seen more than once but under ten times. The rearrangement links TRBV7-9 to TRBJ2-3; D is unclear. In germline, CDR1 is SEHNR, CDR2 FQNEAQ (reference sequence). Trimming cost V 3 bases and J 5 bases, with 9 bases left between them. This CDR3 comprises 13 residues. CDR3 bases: TGTGCCAGCAGCTTCAGGTTTCGAGATACGCAGTATTTT. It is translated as CASSFRFRDTQYF.